This TCR beta chain was obtained from a study of OX40 agonist ivuxolimab in advanced cancers. Libraries were prepared by immunoSEQ multiplex PCR; TCRdb keeps only in-frame clonotypes and omits some of them. The sample carries under 20,000 clones, around 82% recorded once. This clone has just one count. Sample: CD4+ or CD8+ T cells sorted from blood, taken in a trial of the OX40 agonist ivuxolimab. This TCR came from an adult with an advanced solid tumor such as melanoma, head and neck, liver or kidney cancer.

The CDR3 nucleotides are TGCGCCAGCAGCCAAGGTCTTGCGGATGAGCAGTACTTC. It specifies CASSQGLADEQYF. This chain joins TRBV4-3 and TRBJ2-7; D unclear. Between the trimmed V and J ends, which lost 1 base and 7 bases, there was a span of 11 bases. From germline, CDR1 is LGHNA and CDR2 YSLEER. The CDR3 contains 13 residues.